The 17 T cell receptor beta chains below all came from one sample that was sequenced in a study of PD-1 blockade in classical Hodgkin lymphoma. Every patient was affected by relapse after autologous stem cell transplantation, while exposure to brentuximab vedotin was not uniform. Sequencing used immunoSEQ multiplex PCR; TCRdb keeps in-frame clones, though not all of them. In the table there are 70,000 or so clones, 85% to 95% of which are singletons. The source material was peripheral blood mononuclear cells (PBMCs), sampled at baseline. Receptors originate from a human donor with classical Hodgkin lymphoma.

This clone was picked up one time. This chain uses TRBV5-1 with TRBJ2-1; 9 bases line up with TRBD1. V trimming: 4 bases; J trimming: 7 bases; junction bases outside the gene matches: 12. The CDR3 is 16 residues long. Germline lookup yields CDR1 SGHRS and CDR2 YFSETQ. The CDR3 DNA sequence: TGCGCCAGCAGCACAACAGGGGGCCCAAACGGGAATGAGCAGTTCTTC. As protein: CASSTTGGPNGNEQFF.

This chain links TRBV7-7 with TRBJ2-5, with D perhaps matching TRBD2 (6 bases). Germline CDR1 and CDR2: SSHAT and FNYEAQ (reference sequence). The V and J ends lost 1 base and 1 base respectively, with 10 bases between them. The CDR3 has 15 amino acids. The CDR3 DNA reads as TGTGCCAGCAGCTTAGAGCGAGCGGGCCAAGAGACCCAGTACTTC. Its translation is CASSLERAGQETQYF.

The chain combines TRBV14 with TRBJ2-2; 10 nucleotides align to TRBD2. V lost 7 bases, J lost 5 bases, and 10 bases stayed unmatched. Germline V gene sequence: CDR1 SGHDN, CDR2 FVKESK. The CDR3 has 16 amino acids. CDR3 coding DNA: TGTGCCAGCACCCGTGCTAGCGGGAGCAAAACCGGGGAGCTGTTTTTT. Translating it yields CASTRASGSKTGELFF.

The chain employs TRBV5-5 and TRBJ1-6, with no clear D. The CDR3 has 14 amino acids. The V end was cut by 6 bases, the J end by 9 bases, with 16 bases between. Germline CDR1 is SGHKS and CDR2 is YYEKEE (reference sequence). CDR3 sequence: CASTLGPLSSPLHF. The DNA for the CDR3 is TGTGCCAGCACTTTGGGTCCCTTAAGTTCACCCCTCCACTTT.

This clone was found a few times. The rearrangement uses TRBV27 and TRBJ2-7; 7 nucleotides align to TRBD1. From germline, CDR1 is MNHEY and CDR2 SMNVEV (reference sequence). Trimming took 10 bases from V and 2 from J; bases not matched to a gene: 11. The CDR3 consists of 14 residues. The DNA of the CDR3 is TGTGCCACCAGCAGTAGCCAGGGGGCCTACGAGCAGTACTTC. Translated, it gives CATSSSQGAYEQYF.

The chain joins TRBV10-1 to TRBJ1-1, with a tentative D call TRBD1 (6 bases). Trimming pared 6 bases from V and 8 bases from J, leaving 13 bases between. The CDR3 has 12 amino acids. Germline V CDR1 and CDR2: WNHNN, SYGVQD (reference sequence). CDR3 amino acids: CASREPGEEAFF. The CDR3 nucleotides read TGCGCCAGCAGGGAACCAGGGGAGGAAGCTTTCTTT.

The chain couples TRBV4-2 to TRBJ1-1, with a weak D call TRBD1 (5 bases). This CDR3 spans 13 amino acids. Germline CDR1 reads LGHNA; CDR2 reads YNFKEQ. With 4 bases removed from V and 3 bases from J, the gap between germline ends came to 9 bases. CDR3 region: CASSPGFHTEAFF. CDR3 DNA sequence: TGTGCCAGCAGCCCAGGGTTTCACACTGAAGCTTTCTTT.

The rearrangement joins TRBV2 to TRBJ1-3, with TRBD1 matching over 8 bases. Germline V lookup: CDR1 SNHLY, CDR2 FYNNEI. V gave up 7 bases and J gave up 2 bases; unmatched junction bases: 16. This CDR3 region has 18 residues. The CDR3 bases are TGTGCCAGCAAGGAGAGGACAGGGCCGGACAGTCCTGGAAACACCATATATTTT. This translates into CASKERTGPDSPGNTIYF.

The chain uses TRBV4-3 and TRBJ2-5, with D possibly being TRBD1 (6 bases). Germline V lookup: CDR1 LGHNA, CDR2 YSLEER. The V and J ends lost 1 base and 5 bases respectively, with 14 bases between them. This CDR3 has 15 residues. The CDR3 loop is CASSQGYRAPETQYF. The CDR3 DNA is TGCGCCAGCAGCCAAGGTTACAGGGCCCCGGAGACCCAGTACTTC.

The chain joins TRBV9 to TRBJ2-5; D gene ambiguous. V was trimmed by 1 base and J by 1 base, leaving 11 bases between them. Germline V gives CDR1 SGDLS, CDR2 YYNGEE. The CDR3 contains 15 residues. The CDR3 DNA reads TGTGCCAGCAGCGTATCCATAACTTCCCAAGAGACCCAGTACTTC. It codes for CASSVSITSQETQYF.

This chain uses TRBV5-4 with TRBJ1-5; 7 bases align to TRBD1. The CDR3 loop spans 14 amino acids. Germline CDR1 is SGHNT and CDR2 is YYREEE (reference sequence). V was pared by 3 bases and J by 2 bases, with 2 bases of the junction left unmatched. CDR3: CASSSGQGNQPQHF. As DNA, the CDR3 is TGTGCCAGCAGCTCAGGACAGGGCAATCAGCCCCAGCATTTT.

Points on this clone: A junction end diverges from the germline sequence, so it may reflect a read error. The chain uses TRBV15 and TRBJ2-7; D not resolved. CDR1 and CDR2 (germline): LNHNV, YYDKDF (reference sequence). CDR3 size: 16 residues. CDR3 protein: CATSRDRAGAKPTWDF. In DNA, the CDR3 is TGTGCCACCAGCAGAGATCGGGCCGGAGCCAAGCCAACCTGGGACTTC. Full variable domain (rest looked up from reference TRBV15 and TRBJ2-7): DAMVIQNPRYQVTQFGKPVTLSCSQTLNHNVMYWYQQKSSQAPKLLFHYYDKDFNNEADTPDNFQSRRPNTSFCFLDIRSPGLGDTAMYLCATSRDRAGAKPTWDFGPGTRLTVT.

This clone was seen only once. V gene TRBV19 combines with J gene TRBJ2-7; 11 bases line up with TRBD2. Per the germline V gene, CDR1 is LNHDA and CDR2 is SQIVND (reference sequence). The CDR3 sequence is 17 residues long. V was pared by 4 bases and J by 0 bases, with 8 bases of the junction left unmatched. The CDR3 loop is CASSTRTSGFYSYEQYF. The CDR3 DNA sequence: TGTGCCAGTAGTACGCGGACTAGCGGGTTTTACTCCTACGAGCAGTACTTC.

V is TRBV5-6 and J is TRBJ2-3; 14 positions match TRBD2. The CDR3 extends over 15 amino acids. From germline, CDR1 is SGHDT and CDR2 YYEEEE. V was pared by 7 bases and J by 5 bases, with 6 bases of the junction left unmatched. This chain's CDR3 is CASRTSGGSEDTQYF. The CDR3 coding sequence is TGTGCCAGCCGGACTAGCGGGGGGTCCGAAGATACGCAGTATTTT.

The chain combines TRBV19 with TRBJ2-6; possible D gene TRBD1, 6 bases. This CDR3 comprises 14 residues. The germline V gene encodes CDR1 LNHDA and CDR2 SQIVND (reference sequence). The V end lost 8 bases, the J end lost 0 bases, and 8 bases lay between the germline ends. The CDR3 here is CASEGVSGANVLTF. Written as DNA, the CDR3 is TGTGCCAGTGAGGGGGTCTCTGGGGCCAACGTCCTGACTTTC.

This clone was detected a few times. The chain carries TRBV2 and TRBJ1-1; D is undetermined. CDR1 SNHLY and CDR2 FYNNEI come from the germline V gene. V lost 6 bases, J lost 3 bases, and 8 bases lay in between. The CDR3 is 12 amino acids. The CDR3 sequence is CASRSFDTEAFF. CDR3 DNA sequence: TGTGCCAGCAGGTCATTCGACACTGAAGCTTTCTTT.

V gene TRBV4-1 combines with J gene TRBJ1-3; D is unclear. CDR3 length: 20 residues. Per germline, CDR1 MGHRA and CDR2 YSYEKL. Between the trimmed V and J ends, which lost 3 bases and 0 bases, there was a span of 24 bases. The CDR3 DNA sequence: TGCGCCAGCAGCCAGATCCAGACTGAAGGTCGTTCCTTCTCTGGAAACACCATATATTTT. Protein product: CASSQIQTEGRSFSGNTIYF.